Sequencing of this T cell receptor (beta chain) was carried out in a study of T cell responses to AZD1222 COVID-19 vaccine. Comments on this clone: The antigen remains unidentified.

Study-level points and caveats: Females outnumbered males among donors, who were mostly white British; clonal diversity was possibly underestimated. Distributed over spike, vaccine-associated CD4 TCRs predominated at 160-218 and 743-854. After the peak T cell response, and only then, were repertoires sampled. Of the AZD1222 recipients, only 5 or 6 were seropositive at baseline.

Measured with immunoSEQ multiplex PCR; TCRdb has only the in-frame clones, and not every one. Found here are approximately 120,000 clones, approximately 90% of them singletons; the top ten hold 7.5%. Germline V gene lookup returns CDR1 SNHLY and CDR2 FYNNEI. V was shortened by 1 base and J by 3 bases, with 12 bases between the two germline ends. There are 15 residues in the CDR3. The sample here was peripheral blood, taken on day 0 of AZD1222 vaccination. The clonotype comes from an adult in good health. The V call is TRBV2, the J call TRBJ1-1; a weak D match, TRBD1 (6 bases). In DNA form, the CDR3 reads TGTGCCAGCAGTGAAGGGGACAAACCATACACTGAAGCTTTCTTT. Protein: CASSEGDKPYTEAFF.